These 25 T cell receptor beta chains originate from one sample sequenced in a study of CD4 T cells in relation to SARS-CoV-2 and coronaviruses. The table came from immunoSEQ multiplex PCR; TCRdb's copy has only in-frame clones and leaves some out. In the table there are tens of thousands of clones, over 90% of which are singletons. The unexposed donors gave CD4+ T cells in 2011-2018, prior to COVID-19. Sequences were obtained from naive CD4+ T cells from PBMCs. Subset indicated: naive CD4+ T cells isolated by negative enrichment. These TCRs come from a human donor in good health.

CDR3 sequence: CASSIRRAVDTGELFF. For the CDR3, the DNA is TGTGCCAGTAGTATTCGCAGGGCGGTTGACACCGGGGAGCTGTTTTTT. The V and J genes are TRBV19 and TRBJ2-2; TRBD1 might be the D (5 bases). CDR3 length: 16 amino acids. Trimming took off 3 bases at V and 3 bases at J, with 14 bases between the two ends. The V gene's germline CDR1 is LNHDA and CDR2 SQIVND (reference sequence).

The V and J genes are TRBV6-1 and TRBJ1-1; D not resolved. The V end was cut by 0 bases, the J end by 2 bases, with 7 bases between. CDR1 and CDR2 (germline): MNHNS, SASEGT. The CDR3 covers 14 residues. The CDR3 loop reads CASSEAYSNTEAFF. The CDR3 DNA follows: TGTGCCAGCAGTGAAGCTTACAGTAACACTGAAGCTTTCTTT.

The genes are TRBV19 and TRBJ2-2; 8 bases align to TRBD1. Trimming cost V 7 bases and J 5 bases; bases outside gene matches: 6. Germline V gene data show CDR1 as LNHDA and CDR2 as SQIVND (reference sequence). The CDR3 is 14 amino acids. CDR3 sequence (DNA): TGTGCCAGTACCTCGACAGGGGAAACCGGGGAGCTGTTTTTT. Its protein product is CASTSTGETGELFF.

The chain carries TRBV19 and TRBJ1-5, with a tentative D call TRBD1 (6 bases). This CDR3 has 14 amino acids. Trimming cost V 6 bases and J 3 bases, with 12 bases left between them. Per the germline V gene, CDR1 is LNHDA and CDR2 is SQIVND (reference sequence). Here the CDR3 reads CASRYREINQPQHF. DNA for the CDR3: TGTGCCAGTAGATACAGGGAGATCAATCAGCCCCAGCATTTT.

This chain links TRBV6-6 with TRBJ1-4; D may be TRBD1 (6 bases). V lost 8 bases and J 4 bases, leaving 17 bases between the germline ends. The CDR3 sequence is 15 residues long. Germline CDR1 is MNHNY and CDR2 is SVGAGI (reference sequence). The chain's CDR3 is CASQRDRGGNEKLFF. In nucleotides, the CDR3 is TGTGCCAGCCAGCGGGACCGAGGGGGTAATGAAAAACTGTTTTTT.

The chain joins TRBV11-2 to TRBJ2-5; 11 nucleotides align to TRBD2. Germline CDR1 SGHAT, CDR2 FQNNGV. J was trimmed by 4 bases and V by 5 bases; bases with no gene match: 9. This CDR3 region has 16 residues. CDR3 protein: CASSPPGLAVPETQYF. In nucleotides, the CDR3 is TGTGCCAGCAGCCCTCCGGGACTAGCGGTGCCAGAGACCCAGTACTTC.

The rearrangement joins TRBV9 to TRBJ2-1; 13 bases map to TRBD2. The germline V gene has CDR1 SGDLS and CDR2 YYNGEE. The V gene end was trimmed by 0 bases and the J gene end by 8 bases; junction bases not matched to a gene: 2. CDR3 size: 15 residues. The chain's CDR3 is CASSVGTSGSYEQFF. CDR3 DNA sequence: TGTGCCAGCAGCGTAGGGACTAGCGGGAGCTATGAGCAGTTCTTC.

The chain employs TRBV27 and TRBJ2-6, with D possibly TRBD1 on 5 matching bases. With 0 bases removed from V and 3 bases from J, the gap between germline ends came to 12 bases. Germline loops: CDR1 MNHEY, CDR2 SMNVEV (reference sequence). CDR3 length equals 17 residues. For the CDR3, the DNA is TGTGCCAGCAGTTTATCAGGGGCCATGGGTGGGGCCAACGTCCTGACTTTC. It yields the protein CASSLSGAMGGANVLTF.

This sequence joins TRBV3-1 (or the pseudogene TRBV3-2) and TRBJ2-3, with D maybe TRBD2 (5 bases). The CDR3 has 16 residues. V lost 2 bases and J 0 bases, leaving 12 bases between the germline ends. Germline V lookup: CDR1 LGHDT, CDR2 YNNKEL (reference sequence). CDR3 DNA sequence: TGTGCCAGCAGCCAAAGTCCAGCGGTTAGCACAGATACGCAGTATTTT. It translates to CASSQSPAVSTDTQYF.

The chain has TRBV5-1 and TRBJ1-3; D is unresolved. Between the trimmed V and J ends, which lost 3 bases and 0 bases, there was a span of 7 bases. Looked up from germline, CDR1 is SGHRS and CDR2 is YFSETQ. The CDR3 loop spans 14 amino acids. In nucleotides, the CDR3 is TGCGCCAGCAGCTCTGGCCCCTCTGGAAACACCATATATTTT. Residues: CASSSGPSGNTIYF.

The chain couples TRBV18 to TRBJ2-3; D possibly uses TRBD1 or TRBD2 (5 bases each). This CDR3 spans 19 amino acids. Looked up from germline, CDR1 is KGHSH and CDR2 is LQKENI. V shed 1 base and J shed 6 bases, with 26 bases lying between them. CDR3 protein: CASSPLRALQPTGADTQYF. The DNA of the CDR3 is TGTGCCAGCTCACCACTTCGGGCTCTCCAGCCTACCGGGGCGGATACGCAGTATTTT.

Here the CDR3 DNA reads TGTGCCAGCAGTGAATTATGGGGTTTCTATGGCTACACCTTC. Amino acid sequence: CASSELWGFYGYTF. The chain carries TRBV6-1 and TRBJ1-2; the D is unclear. This CDR3 spans 14 amino acids. The germline V gene encodes CDR1 MNHNS and CDR2 SASEGT. The V end lost 2 bases, the J end lost 4 bases, and 11 bases lay between the germline ends.

With respect to this clone: Other DNA sequences in this sample translate to the same CDR3. The chain links TRBV18 to TRBJ1-5; no definite D call. Trimming took off 3 bases at V and 5 bases at J, with 8 bases between the two ends. The germline V gene has CDR1 KGHSH and CDR2 LQKENI. The CDR3 consists of 13 residues. CDR3 region: CASSPGGYQPQHF. CDR3 DNA sequence: TGTGCCAGCTCACCCGGAGGTTATCAGCCCCAGCATTTT. Variable domain in full (rest from reference TRBV18 and TRBJ1-5): NAGVMQNPRHLVRRRGQEARLRCSPMKGHSHVYWYRQLPEEGLKFMVYLQKENIIDESGMPKERFSAEFPKEGPSILRIQQVVRGDSAAYFCASSPGGYQPQHFGDGTRLSIL.

The V and J genes are TRBV25-1 and TRBJ2-3, with 11 bases identical to TRBD2. Trimming removed 5 bases from V and 6 bases from J; junction bases left unmatched: 13. CDR1 and CDR2 from the germline V gene are MGHDK and SYGVNS. The CDR3 runs 17 residues. The CDR3 DNA is TGTGCCAGCAGTCCCATTGGGACTAGCGGAGCCGGGGATACGCAGTATTTT. It codes for CASSPIGTSGAGDTQYF.

This clone has just one count. The V gene is TRBV28, the J gene TRBJ1-2; 7 bases line up with TRBD1. The length of the CDR3 is 16 residues. J was trimmed by 4 bases and V by 2 bases; bases with no gene match: 10. Looked up from germline, CDR1 is MDHEN and CDR2 is SYDVKM. The CDR3, as DNA: TGTGCCAGCAGTTTACCTCGACAGGGATCCCGCTATGGCTACACCTTC. Its protein is CASSLPRQGSRYGYTF.

V gene TRBV6-5 combines with J gene TRBJ2-5; possible D gene TRBD1, 6 bases. The CDR3 length is 14 residues. Germline CDR1 reads MNHEY; CDR2 reads SVGAGI. The ends were cut back, 6 bases at V and 1 base at J, with 12 bases in the middle. This CDR3 reads CASRTGTTQETQYF. The CDR3 DNA reads TGTGCCAGCAGGACCGGGACAACCCAAGAGACCCAGTACTTC.

This chain connects TRBV2 to TRBJ2-2, with D maybe TRBD2 (6 bases). V gave up 6 bases and J gave up 4 bases, with 12 bases separating them. Germline V lookup: CDR1 SNHLY, CDR2 FYNNEI. This CDR3 region has 14 residues. The CDR3 DNA is TGTGCCAGCAGCCCGACTAGTGCCACCGGGGAGCTGTTTTTT. It yields the protein CASSPTSATGELFF.

The rearrangement uses TRBV5-1 and TRBJ2-7, with 8 positions matching TRBD1. This CDR3 spans 15 amino acids. Germline assignment: CDR1 SGHRS and CDR2 YFSETQ. J gave up 4 bases and V 3 bases, and 9 bases lay outside the gene matches. The CDR3 nucleotides are TGCGCCAGCAGCTCCCAGGGGGCTGGTAGGTACGAGCAGTACTTC. Its protein product is CASSSQGAGRYEQYF.

The chain links TRBV9 to TRBJ1-4; 7 bases fit TRBD1. Germline V gene sequence: CDR1 SGDLS, CDR2 YYNGEE. The CDR3 has 17 residues. V lost 0 bases, J lost 3 bases, and 8 bases stayed unmatched. CDR3 nucleotide sequence: TGTGCCAGCAGCGTAGGAAACCTCGGGACAGCTAATGAAAAACTGTTTTTT. Translating gives CASSVGNLGTANEKLFF.

The rearrangement links TRBV7-2 to TRBJ1-2; 7 bases are shared with TRBD1. The CDR3 is 14 amino acids. The germline gives CDR1 SGHTA, CDR2 FQGNSA. Losses at the gene ends were 3 bases for V and 5 bases for J; bases not matched to a gene: 6. CDR3 DNA sequence: TGTGCCAGCAGCTTTTTTCAGGGACAGTATGGCTACACCTTC. This codes for CASSFFQGQYGYTF.

This clone has a single count. The V gene is TRBV5-1, the J gene TRBJ2-1; no reliable D call. This CDR3 spans 13 amino acids. The V gene's germline CDR1 is SGHRS and CDR2 YFSETQ. Trimming pared 0 bases from V and 7 bases from J, leaving 8 bases between. The CDR3: CASSLAAVNEQFF. The CDR3 DNA reads as TGCGCCAGCAGCTTGGCCGCGGTGAATGAGCAGTTCTTC.

The chain couples TRBV28 to TRBJ2-7; D perhaps matches TRBD1 (6 bases). This CDR3 has 13 residues. In germline, CDR1 is MDHEN, CDR2 SYDVKM. The germline V and J ends were trimmed by 6 bases and 3 bases, with 12 bases remaining between them. The CDR3, as DNA: TGTGCCAGCAGCACCGGACAGAACTACGAGCAGTACTTC. It translates to CASSTGQNYEQYF.

This clone was seen only once. CDR3 residues: CASSPPFSSYNEQFF. CDR3 nucleotide sequence: TGTGCCAGCTCACCACCCTTCAGCTCCTACAATGAGCAGTTCTTC. The J gene is TRBJ2-1, the V gene TRBV18; no firm D call. The V end was cut by 0 bases, the J end by 0 bases, with 6 bases between. Germline assignment: CDR1 KGHSH and CDR2 LQKENI. This CDR3 is built from 15 residues. The full variable domain, in which reference TRBV18 and TRBJ2-1 provide the parts outside the CDR3, is NAGVMQNPRHLVRRRGQEARLRCSPMKGHSHVYWYRQLPEEGLKFMVYLQKENIIDESGMPKERFSAEFPKEGPSILRIQQVVRGDSAAYFCASSPPFSSYNEQFFGPGTRLTVL.

This chain uses TRBV29-1 with TRBJ2-7, with a possible D match to TRBD2 (6 bases). V gave up 1 base and J gave up 2 bases, with 9 bases separating them. The CDR3 consists of 13 residues. Looked up from germline, CDR1 is SQVTM and CDR2 is ANQGSEA. Written as DNA, the CDR3 is TGCAGCGTTGAAGGACTAGAAACCTACGAGCAGTACTTC. It encodes CSVEGLETYEQYF.

This rearrangement joins TRBV5-5 to TRBJ1-2, with D possibly being TRBD1 (6 bases). The ends were cut back, 1 base at V and 0 bases at J, with 10 bases in the middle. This CDR3 contains 15 residues. From germline, CDR1 is SGHKS and CDR2 YYEKEE (reference sequence). The CDR3 bases are TGTGCCAGCAGCTTGAGGACAGACTCTAACTATGGCTACACCTTC. Protein sequence: CASSLRTDSNYGYTF.